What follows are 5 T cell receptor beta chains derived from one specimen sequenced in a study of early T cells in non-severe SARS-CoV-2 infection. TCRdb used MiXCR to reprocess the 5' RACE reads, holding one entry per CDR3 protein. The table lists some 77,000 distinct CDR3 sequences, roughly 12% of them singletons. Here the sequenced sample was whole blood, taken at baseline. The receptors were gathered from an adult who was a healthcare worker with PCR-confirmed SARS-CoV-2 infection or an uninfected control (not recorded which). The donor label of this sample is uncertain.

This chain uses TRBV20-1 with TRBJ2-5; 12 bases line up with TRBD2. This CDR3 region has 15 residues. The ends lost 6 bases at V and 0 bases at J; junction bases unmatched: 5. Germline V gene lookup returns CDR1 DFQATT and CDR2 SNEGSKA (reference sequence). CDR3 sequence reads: CSAPTSGGYQETQYF. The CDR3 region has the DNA TGCAGTGCCCCGACTAGCGGGGGATACCAAGAGACCCAGTACTTC.

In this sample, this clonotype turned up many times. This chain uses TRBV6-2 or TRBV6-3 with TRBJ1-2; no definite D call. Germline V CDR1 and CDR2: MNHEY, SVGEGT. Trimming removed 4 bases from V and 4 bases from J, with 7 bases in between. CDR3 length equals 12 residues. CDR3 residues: CASSSKPYGYTF. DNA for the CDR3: TGTGCCAGCAGTTCAAAGCCCTATGGCTACACCTTC.

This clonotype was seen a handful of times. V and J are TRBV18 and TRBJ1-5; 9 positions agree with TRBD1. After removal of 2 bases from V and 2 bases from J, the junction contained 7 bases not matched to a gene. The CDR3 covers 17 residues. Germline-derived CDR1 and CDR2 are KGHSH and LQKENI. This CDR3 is CASSPGGQGYGNQPQHF. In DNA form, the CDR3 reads TGTGCCAGCTCACCAGGGGGACAGGGCTATGGCAATCAGCCCCAGCATTTT. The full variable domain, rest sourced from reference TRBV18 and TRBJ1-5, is NAGVMQNPRHLVRRRGQEARLRCSPMKGHSHVYWYRQLPEEGLKFMVYLQKENIIDESGMPKERFSAEFPKEGPSILRIQQVVRGDSAAYFCASSPGGQGYGNQPQHFGDGTRLSIL.

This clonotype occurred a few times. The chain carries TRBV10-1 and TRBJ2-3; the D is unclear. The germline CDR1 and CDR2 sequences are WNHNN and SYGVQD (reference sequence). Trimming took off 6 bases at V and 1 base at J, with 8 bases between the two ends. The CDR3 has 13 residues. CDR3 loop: CASSHAGTDTQYF. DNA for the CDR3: TGCGCCAGCAGCCACGCGGGCACAGATACGCAGTATTTT.

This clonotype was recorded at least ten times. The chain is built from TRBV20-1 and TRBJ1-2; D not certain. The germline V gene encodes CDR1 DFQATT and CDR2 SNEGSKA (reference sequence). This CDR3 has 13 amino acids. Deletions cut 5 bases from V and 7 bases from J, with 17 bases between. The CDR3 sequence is CSAVPGLRAGYTF. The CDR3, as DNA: TGCAGTGCTGTCCCGGGCCTCCGGGCTGGCTACACCTTC.